The source of this T cell receptor (beta chain) is a study of T-cell memory formation after mild COVID-19. Study background: TCR clusters were mostly confined to one donor each.

Study-wide findings and caveats: CD4+ contracting clones lay mainly in CM and EM, CD8+ ones in EMRA. Clones that got smaller from day 15 to 85 had even CD4/CD8, while clones growing later tipped toward CD4+.

The TCR alpha and TCR beta cDNA libraries, bearing sample barcodes and UMIs, were generated by 5'RACE using constant-segment primers. TCRdb called the 5' RACE reads again in MiXCR, with one record for every CDR3 protein. The sample consists of some 130,000 distinct CDR3 sequences, 5% to 6.5% of them appearing once. Concerning this clonotype: Antigen unknown.

Germline V CDR1 and CDR2: SGHAT, FQNNGV. This CDR3 spans 16 amino acids. Trimming cost V 1 base and J 0 bases, with 9 bases left between them. The receptor was derived from an adult woman who had mild COVID-19 (a few samples of this study predate the infection). Cell type and time point are not known. The J gene is TRBJ2-2, the V gene TRBV11-2, with D tentatively TRBD1 or TRBD2 (5 bases each). The sample consisted of PBMCs or a T cell subset sorted from them (not recorded which). CDR3 coding DNA: TGTGCCAGCAGCTTAGTGTGGGGGACGAACACCGGGGAGCTGTTTTTT. This sequence encodes CASSLVWGTNTGELFF.